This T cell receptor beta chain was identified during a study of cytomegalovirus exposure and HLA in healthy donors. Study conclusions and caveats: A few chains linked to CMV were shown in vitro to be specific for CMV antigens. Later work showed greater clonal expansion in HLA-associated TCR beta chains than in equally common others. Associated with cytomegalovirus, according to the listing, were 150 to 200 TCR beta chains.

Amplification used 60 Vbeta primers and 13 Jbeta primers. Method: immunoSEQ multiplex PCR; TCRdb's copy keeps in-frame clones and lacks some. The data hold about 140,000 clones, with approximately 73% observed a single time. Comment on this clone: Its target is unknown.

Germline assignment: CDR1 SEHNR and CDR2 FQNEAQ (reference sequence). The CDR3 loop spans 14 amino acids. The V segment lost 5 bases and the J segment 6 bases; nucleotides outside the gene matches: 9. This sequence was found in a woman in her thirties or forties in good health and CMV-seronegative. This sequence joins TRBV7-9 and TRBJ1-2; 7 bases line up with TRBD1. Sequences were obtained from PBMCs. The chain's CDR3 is CASSPRQGENGYTF. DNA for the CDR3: TGTGCCAGCAGCCCAAGACAGGGAGAAAATGGCTACACCTTC. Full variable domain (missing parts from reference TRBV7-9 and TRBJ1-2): DTGVSQNPRHKITKRGQNVTFRCDPISEHNRLYWYRQTLGQGPEFLTYFQNEAQLEKSRLLSDRFSAERPKGSFSTLEIQRTEQGDSAMYLCASSPRQGENGYTFGSGTRLTVV.